This T cell receptor beta chain was profiled in a study of blood T cell repertoires in COVID-19. The overall study: Acute and convalescent COVID-19 samples came from the United States, Italy and Spain. From T cells, B-cell-depleted T cells, or PBMCs came the material, which was cDNA or gDNA.

Per the original data handling: From reference gene primer amplification, estimates of nucleated cell counts were derived. Data came from immunoSEQ multiplex PCR; TCRdb stores just in-frame clones and leaves some out. That table gives V, J and clone size, and the DNA gave D and trimming. Of under 300,000 clones in the sample, about 83% were seen once. The V end was cut by 0 bases, the J end by 0 bases, with 10 bases between. The CDR3 spans 15 residues. Per germline, CDR1 SGHKS and CDR2 YYEKEE (reference sequence). This clonotype was obtained from a man younger than 45 who had recovered from COVID-19. Sequenced input: peripheral blood. The chain recombines TRBV5-5 with TRBJ2-7; possible D gene TRBD1, 5 bases. The CDR3 DNA sequence: TGTGCCAGCAGCTTGGGGGGCCAGCCCTCCTACGAGCAGTACTTC. Encoded protein: CASSLGGQPSYEQYF.